This TCR beta chain emerged from a study of T-cell reconstitution after alpha-beta-depleted transplantation in children. V was clipped by 8 bases and J by 2 bases, with 12 bases between them. Per germline, CDR1 LGHDT and CDR2 YNNKEL (reference sequence). The CDR3 length is 13 residues. A few counts support this clonotype. Unique molecular identifiers were incorporated during preparation of the TCRbeta library. From the PCR reads, TCRdb called clonotypes with MiXCR, one entry per CDR3 protein. The data contain about 360,000 distinct CDR3 sequences, about an eighth of them singletons. This sequence originates from a human donor who donated a stem cell graft to a child with Fanconi anemia. The chain combines TRBV3-1 with TRBJ1-1, with D possibly TRBD1 on 5 matching bases. The source material was PBMCs, sampled from the stem cell graft. CDR3 protein: CASQAGPNTEAFF. The CDR3 DNA is TGTGCCAGCCAAGCGGGACCCAACACTGAAGCTTTCTTT.